Included here is one TCR beta chain sequence, with context. Looked up from germline, CDR1 is ENHRY and CDR2 is SYGVKD. The CDR3 is made up of 13 amino acids. V gave up 10 bases and J gave up 1 base; unmatched junction bases: 6. This record belongs to a study of blood T cell repertoires in COVID-19. Across the whole study: COVID-19 samples collected from the United States, Italy and Spain covered acute and convalescent phases. T cells, B-cell-depleted T cells, or PBMCs supplied cDNA or gDNA.

How the authors handled the data: By means of reference gene primer amplification, nucleated cell counts were estimated. Sequenced by immunoSEQ multiplex PCR; TCRdb stores in-frame clones only, minus some. V and J calls plus clone size are reproduced from that table; the DNA served to infer D and trimming. The profile covers about 350,000 clones, with approximately 90% appearing a single time and around 3.3% taken by the ten largest. This chain links TRBV10-3 with TRBJ1-1; TRBD1 aligns across 7 bases. The receptor's source is a young woman who had recovered from COVID-19. Input material: peripheral blood. CDR3: CASCDRENTEAFF. Written as DNA, the CDR3 is TGTGCCAGCTGCGACAGGGAGAACACTGAAGCTTTCTTT.